A single T cell receptor (beta chain) is shown here with its context. The V gene's germline CDR1 is LGHDT and CDR2 YNNKEL (reference sequence). V was cut by 1 base and J by 1 base, with 14 bases left in between. This CDR3 is 16 amino acids long. This sample was included in a study of T-cell reconstitution after alpha-beta-depleted transplantation in children. During its preparation, the TCRbeta library received unique molecular identifiers. TCRdb redid the calling of the PCR reads with MiXCR, one entry per CDR3 protein. The sample lists fewer than 400,000 distinct CDR3 sequences; over 20% were seen once.

This material consisted of PBMCs from the stem cell graft donor, taken from the stem cell graft. The chain is built from TRBV3-1 and TRBJ2-7; maybe TRBD2 (6 bases). The TCR comes from a human donor who donated a stem cell graft to a child with acute myeloid leukemia. CDR3 sequence reads: CASSQVVGGASYEQYF. The DNA for the CDR3 is TGTGCCAGCAGCCAAGTCGTGGGAGGCGCGTCCTACGAGCAGTACTTC.